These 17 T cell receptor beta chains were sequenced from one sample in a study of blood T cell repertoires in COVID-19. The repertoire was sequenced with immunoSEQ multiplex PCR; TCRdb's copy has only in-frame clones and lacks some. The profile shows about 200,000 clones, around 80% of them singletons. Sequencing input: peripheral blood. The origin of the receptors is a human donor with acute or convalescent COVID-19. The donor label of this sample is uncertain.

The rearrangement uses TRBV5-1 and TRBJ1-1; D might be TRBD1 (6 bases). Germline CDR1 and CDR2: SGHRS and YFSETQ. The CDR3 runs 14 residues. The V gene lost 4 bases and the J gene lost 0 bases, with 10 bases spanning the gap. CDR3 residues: CASSPGTLNTEAFF. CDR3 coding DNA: TGCGCCAGCAGCCCCGGGACATTGAACACTGAAGCTTTCTTT.

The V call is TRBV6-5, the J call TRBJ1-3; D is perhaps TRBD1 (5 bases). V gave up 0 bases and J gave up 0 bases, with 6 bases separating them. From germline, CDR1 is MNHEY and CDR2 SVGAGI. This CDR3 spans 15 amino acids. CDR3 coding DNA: TGTGCCAGCAGTTACTCGGGGCTCTCTGGAAACACCATATATTTT. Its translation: CASSYSGLSGNTIYF.

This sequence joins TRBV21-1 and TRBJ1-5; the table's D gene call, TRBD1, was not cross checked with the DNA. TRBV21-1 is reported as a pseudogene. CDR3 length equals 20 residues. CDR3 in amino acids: CASSKGQGTTHAYSNQPQHF. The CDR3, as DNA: TGTGCCAGCAGCAAGGGGCAGGGAACCACCCACGCTTATAGCAATCAGCCCCAGCATTTT.

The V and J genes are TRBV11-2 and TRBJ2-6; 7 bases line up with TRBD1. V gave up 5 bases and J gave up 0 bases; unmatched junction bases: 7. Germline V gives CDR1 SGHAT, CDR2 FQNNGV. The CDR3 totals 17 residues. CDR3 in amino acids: CASSRDRASSGANVLTF. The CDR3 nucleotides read TGTGCCAGCAGCCGTGACAGGGCTAGCTCTGGGGCCAACGTCCTGACTTTC.

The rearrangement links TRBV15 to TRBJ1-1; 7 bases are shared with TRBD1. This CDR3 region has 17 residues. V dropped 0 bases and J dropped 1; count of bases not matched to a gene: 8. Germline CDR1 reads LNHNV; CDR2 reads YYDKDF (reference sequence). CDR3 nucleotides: TGTGCCACCAGCAGAGATCCCCCGACAGGGACGAACACTGAAGCTTTCTTT. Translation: CATSRDPPTGTNTEAFF.

Here the CDR3 DNA reads TGTGCCAGCAGTCCCCACGGACTAGCGGGAGGGGCAGATACGCAGTATTTT. Amino acid sequence: CASSPHGLAGGADTQYF. The chain combines TRBV6-6 with TRBJ2-3; 15 positions match TRBD2. The CDR3 extends over 17 amino acids. With 5 bases clipped from V and 4 bases from J, the junction kept 7 bases outside the gene matches. Germline V gene lookup returns CDR1 MNHNY and CDR2 SVGAGI (reference sequence).

The CDR3 DNA sequence: TGTGCCAGCTCCCTGAGTACGGGGGGCATAAATACGCAGTATTTT. It specifies CASSLSTGGINTQYF. The chain joins TRBV18 to TRBJ2-3; the D gene is possibly TRBD2 (7 bases). Germline V gene sequence: CDR1 KGHSH, CDR2 LQKENI. V was clipped by 6 bases and J by 7 bases, with 20 bases between them. The CDR3 loop spans 15 amino acids.

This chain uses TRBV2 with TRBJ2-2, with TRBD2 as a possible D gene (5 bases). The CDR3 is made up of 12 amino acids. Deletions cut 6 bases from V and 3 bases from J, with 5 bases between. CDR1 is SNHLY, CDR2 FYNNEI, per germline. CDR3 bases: TGTGCCAGCAGAGCGGACACCGGGGAGCTGTTTTTT. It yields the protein CASRADTGELFF.

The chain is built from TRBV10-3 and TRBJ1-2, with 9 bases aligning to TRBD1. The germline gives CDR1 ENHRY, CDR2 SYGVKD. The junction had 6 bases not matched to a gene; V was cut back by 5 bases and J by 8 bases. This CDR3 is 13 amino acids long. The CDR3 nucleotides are TGTGCCATCAGTAAGGGACAGGGAGGCGGCTACACCTTC. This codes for CAISKGQGGGYTF.

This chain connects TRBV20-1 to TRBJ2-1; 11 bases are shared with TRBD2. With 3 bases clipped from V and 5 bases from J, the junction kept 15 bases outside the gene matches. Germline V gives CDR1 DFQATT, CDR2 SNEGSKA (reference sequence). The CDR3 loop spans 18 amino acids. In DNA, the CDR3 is TGCAGTGCTAGTAAGCCAGTTTGGGGACTAGCGGAAAACAATGAGCAGTTCTTC. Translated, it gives CSASKPVWGLAENNEQFF.

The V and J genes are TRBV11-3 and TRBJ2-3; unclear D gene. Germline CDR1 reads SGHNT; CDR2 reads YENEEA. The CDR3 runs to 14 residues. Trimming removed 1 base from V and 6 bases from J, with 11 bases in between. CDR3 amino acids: CASSLGVASDTQYF. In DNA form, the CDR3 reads TGTGCCAGCAGCTTAGGAGTTGCATCGGATACGCAGTATTTT.

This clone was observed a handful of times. In DNA, the CDR3 is TGTGCCAGCAGCTTTGGACAGGGAGACACCGGGGAGCTGTTTTTT. It codes for CASSFGQGDTGELFF. V is TRBV7-3 and J is TRBJ2-2; 8 nucleotides match TRBD1. The V segment lost 3 bases and the J segment 3 bases; nucleotides outside the gene matches: 3. The CDR3 is 15 amino acids. The germline gives CDR1 SGHTA, CDR2 FQGTGA.

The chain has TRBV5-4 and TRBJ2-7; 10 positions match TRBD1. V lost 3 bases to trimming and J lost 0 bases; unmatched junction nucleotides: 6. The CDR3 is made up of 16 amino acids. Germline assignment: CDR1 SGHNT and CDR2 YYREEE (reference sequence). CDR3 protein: CASSSGQGGFSYEQYF. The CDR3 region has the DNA TGTGCCAGCAGCTCCGGACAGGGGGGTTTCTCCTACGAGCAGTACTTC.

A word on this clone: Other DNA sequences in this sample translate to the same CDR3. The CDR3 protein is CATSDLTSGSTDTQYF. The CDR3 region has the DNA TGTGCCACCAGTGACCTGACTAGCGGGAGCACAGATACGCAGTATTTT. The chain employs TRBV24-1 and TRBJ2-3; 10 bases fit TRBD2. This CDR3 is 16 amino acids long. Trimming removed 4 bases from V and 0 bases from J; junction bases left unmatched: 3. Germline CDR1 is KGHDR and CDR2 is SFDVKD.

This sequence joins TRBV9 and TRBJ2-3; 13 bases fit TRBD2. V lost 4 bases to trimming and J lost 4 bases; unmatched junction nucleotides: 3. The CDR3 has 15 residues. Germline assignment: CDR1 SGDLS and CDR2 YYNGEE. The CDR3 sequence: CASSILAGGADTQYF. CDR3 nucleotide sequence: TGTGCCAGCAGCATACTAGCGGGAGGGGCAGATACGCAGTATTTT.

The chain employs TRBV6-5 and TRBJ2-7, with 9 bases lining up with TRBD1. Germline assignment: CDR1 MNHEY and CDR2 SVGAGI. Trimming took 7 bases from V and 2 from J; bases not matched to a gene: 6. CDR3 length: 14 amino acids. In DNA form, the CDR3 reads TGTGCCAGCATTCCCGGGACAGGGACCTACGAGCAGTACTTC. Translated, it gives CASIPGTGTYEQYF.

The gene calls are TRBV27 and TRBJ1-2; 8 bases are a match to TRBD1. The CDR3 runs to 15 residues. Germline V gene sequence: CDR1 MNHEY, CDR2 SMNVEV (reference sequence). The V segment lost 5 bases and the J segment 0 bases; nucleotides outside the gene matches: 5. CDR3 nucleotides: TGTGCCAGCAGTCTAACAGGGGGTCCTAACTATGGCTACACCTTC. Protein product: CASSLTGGPNYGYTF.